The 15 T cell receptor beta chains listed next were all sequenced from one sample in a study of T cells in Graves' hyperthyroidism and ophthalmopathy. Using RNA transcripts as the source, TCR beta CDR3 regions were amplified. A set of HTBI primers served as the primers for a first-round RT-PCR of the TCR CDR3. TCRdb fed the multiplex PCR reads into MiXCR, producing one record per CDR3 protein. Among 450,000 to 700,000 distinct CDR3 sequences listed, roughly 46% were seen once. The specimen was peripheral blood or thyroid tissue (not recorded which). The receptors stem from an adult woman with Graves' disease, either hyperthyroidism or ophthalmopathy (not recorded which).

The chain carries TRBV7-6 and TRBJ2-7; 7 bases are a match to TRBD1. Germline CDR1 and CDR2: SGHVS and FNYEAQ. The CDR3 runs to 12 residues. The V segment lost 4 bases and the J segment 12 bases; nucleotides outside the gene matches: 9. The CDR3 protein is CASSSVGDRLYF. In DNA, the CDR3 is TGTGCCAGCAGCTCCGTAGGGGACAGATTGTACTTC.

CDR3 protein: CASRNRDSPLHF. The DNA for the CDR3 is TGTGCCAGCAGGAACAGGGATTCACCCCTCCACTTT. V usage is TRBV2 and J usage is TRBJ1-6, with a weak D call TRBD1 (6 bases). CDR1 is SNHLY and CDR2 is FYNNEI in the germline V gene. The CDR3 contains 12 residues. Trimming took 6 bases from V and 8 from J, leaving 8 bases between them.

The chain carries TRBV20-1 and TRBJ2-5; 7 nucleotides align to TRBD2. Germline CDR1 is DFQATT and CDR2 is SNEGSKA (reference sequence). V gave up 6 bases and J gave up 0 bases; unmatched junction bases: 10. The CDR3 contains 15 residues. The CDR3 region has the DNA TGCAGTGCCCTCCCAAGCGGGACCCACCAAGAGACCCAGTACTTC. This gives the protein CSALPSGTHQETQYF.

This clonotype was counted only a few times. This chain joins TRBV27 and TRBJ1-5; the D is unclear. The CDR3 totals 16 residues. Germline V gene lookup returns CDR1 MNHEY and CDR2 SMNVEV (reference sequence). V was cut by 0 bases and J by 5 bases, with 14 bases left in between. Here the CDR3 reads CASSLSSVGVDQPQHF. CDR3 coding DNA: TGTGCCAGCAGTTTATCTTCGGTGGGTGTAGATCAGCCCCAGCATTTT.

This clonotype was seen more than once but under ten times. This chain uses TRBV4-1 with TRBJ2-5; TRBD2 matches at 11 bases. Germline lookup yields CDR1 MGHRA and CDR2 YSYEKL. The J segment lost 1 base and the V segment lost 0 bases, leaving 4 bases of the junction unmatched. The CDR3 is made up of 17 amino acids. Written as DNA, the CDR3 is TGCGCCAGCAGCCAAGATTTTCTAGCGGGGGGCCAAGAGACCCAGTACTTC. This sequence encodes CASSQDFLAGGQETQYF.

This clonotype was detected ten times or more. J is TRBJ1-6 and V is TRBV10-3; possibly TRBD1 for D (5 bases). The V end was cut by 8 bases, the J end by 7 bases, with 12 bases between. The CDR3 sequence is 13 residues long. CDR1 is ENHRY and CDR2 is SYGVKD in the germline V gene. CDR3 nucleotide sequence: TGTGCCATCGCGGGACCCCTAAATTCACCCCTCCACTTT. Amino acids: CAIAGPLNSPLHF.

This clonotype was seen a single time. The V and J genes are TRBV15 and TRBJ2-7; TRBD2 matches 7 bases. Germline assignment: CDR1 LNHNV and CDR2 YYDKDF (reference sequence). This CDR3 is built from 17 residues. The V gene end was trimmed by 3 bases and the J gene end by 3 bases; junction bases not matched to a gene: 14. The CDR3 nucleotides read TGTGCCACCAGCAGCCCAGCCTTCACTAGCGAAAGCTACGAGCAGTACTTC. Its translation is CATSSPAFTSESYEQYF.

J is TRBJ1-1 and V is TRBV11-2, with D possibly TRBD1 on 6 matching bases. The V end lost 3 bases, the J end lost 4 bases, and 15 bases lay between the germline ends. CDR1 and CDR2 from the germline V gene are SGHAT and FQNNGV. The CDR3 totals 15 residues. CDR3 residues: CASSFVPGGITEAFF. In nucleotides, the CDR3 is TGTGCCAGCAGCTTCGTCCCGGGGGGCATCACTGAAGCTTTCTTT.

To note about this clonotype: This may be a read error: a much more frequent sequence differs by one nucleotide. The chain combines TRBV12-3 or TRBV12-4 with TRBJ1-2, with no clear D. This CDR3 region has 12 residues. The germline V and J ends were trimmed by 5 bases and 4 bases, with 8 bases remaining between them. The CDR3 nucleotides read TGTGCCAGCAGTGCAACAAGCTATGGCTACACCTTC. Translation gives CASSATSYGYTF.

The CDR3 here is CASSLRGPGTEKLFF. In DNA form, the CDR3 reads TGTGCCAGCAGCTTAAGGGGTCCAGGGACTGAAAAACTGTTTTTT. The rearrangement uses TRBV6-5 and TRBJ1-4, with D possibly being TRBD1 (5 bases). The germline V gene has CDR1 MNHEY and CDR2 SVGAGI. The V end lost 6 bases, the J end lost 7 bases, and 18 bases lay between the germline ends. This CDR3 is built from 15 residues.

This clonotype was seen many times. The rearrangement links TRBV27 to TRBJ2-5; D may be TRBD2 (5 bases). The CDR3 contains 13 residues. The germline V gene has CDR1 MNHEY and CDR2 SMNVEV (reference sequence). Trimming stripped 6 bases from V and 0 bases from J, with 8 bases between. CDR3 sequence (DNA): TGTGCCAGCAGGGACTCTTACCAAGAGACCCAGTACTTC. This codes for CASRDSYQETQYF.

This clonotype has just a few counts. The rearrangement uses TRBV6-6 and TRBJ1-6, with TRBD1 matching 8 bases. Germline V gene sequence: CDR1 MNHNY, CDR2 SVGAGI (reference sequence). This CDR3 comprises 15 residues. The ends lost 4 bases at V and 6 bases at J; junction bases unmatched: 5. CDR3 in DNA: TGTGCCAGCAGTTCCTCGGACAGGGTTAATTCACCCCTCCACTTT. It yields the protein CASSSSDRVNSPLHF.

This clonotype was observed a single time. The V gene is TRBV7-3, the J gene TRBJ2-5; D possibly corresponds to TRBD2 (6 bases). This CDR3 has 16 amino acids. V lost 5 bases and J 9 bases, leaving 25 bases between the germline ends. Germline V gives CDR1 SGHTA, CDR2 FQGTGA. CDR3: CASSRTWGSQGGAQYF. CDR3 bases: TGTGCCAGCAGCCGCACGTGGGGTTCCCAGGGCGGGGCCCAGTACTTC.

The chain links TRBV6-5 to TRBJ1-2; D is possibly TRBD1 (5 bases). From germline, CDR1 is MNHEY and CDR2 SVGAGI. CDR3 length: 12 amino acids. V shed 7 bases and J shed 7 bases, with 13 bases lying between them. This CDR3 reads CASTQGVGGYTF. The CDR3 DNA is TGTGCCAGCACGCAGGGCGTCGGTGGCTACACCTTC.

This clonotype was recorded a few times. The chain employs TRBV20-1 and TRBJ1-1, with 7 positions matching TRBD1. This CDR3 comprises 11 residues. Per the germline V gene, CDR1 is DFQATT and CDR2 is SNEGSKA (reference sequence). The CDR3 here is CRWDSEIEAFF. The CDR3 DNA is TGCAGATGGGACAGTGAGATTGAAGCTTTCTTT.